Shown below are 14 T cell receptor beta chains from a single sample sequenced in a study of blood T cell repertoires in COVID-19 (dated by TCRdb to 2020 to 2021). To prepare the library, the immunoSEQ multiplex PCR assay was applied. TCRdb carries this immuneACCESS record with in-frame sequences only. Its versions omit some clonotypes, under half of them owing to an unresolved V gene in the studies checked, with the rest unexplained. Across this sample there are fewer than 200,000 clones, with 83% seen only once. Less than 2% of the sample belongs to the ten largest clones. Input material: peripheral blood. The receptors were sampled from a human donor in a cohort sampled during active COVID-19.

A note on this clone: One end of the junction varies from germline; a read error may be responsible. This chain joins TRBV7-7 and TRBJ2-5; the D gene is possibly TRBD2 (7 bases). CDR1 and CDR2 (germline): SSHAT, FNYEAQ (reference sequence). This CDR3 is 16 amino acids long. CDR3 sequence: CASSLGGGHNQETQYF. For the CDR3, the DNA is TGTGCTAGCAGCTTAGGCGGGGGCCATAACCAAGAGACCCAGTACTTC.

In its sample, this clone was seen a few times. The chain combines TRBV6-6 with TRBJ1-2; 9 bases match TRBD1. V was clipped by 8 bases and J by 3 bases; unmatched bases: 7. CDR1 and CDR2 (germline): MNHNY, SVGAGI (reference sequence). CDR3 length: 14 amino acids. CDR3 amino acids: CASRGQGLYYGYTF. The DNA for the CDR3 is TGTGCCAGCCGTGGACAGGGGCTCTACTATGGCTACACCTTC.

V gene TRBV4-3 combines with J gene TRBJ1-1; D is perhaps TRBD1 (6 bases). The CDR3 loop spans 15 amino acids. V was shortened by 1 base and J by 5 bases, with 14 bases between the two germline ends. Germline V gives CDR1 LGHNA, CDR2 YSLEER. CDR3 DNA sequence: TGCGCCAGCAGCCAAGGCAGGGGCTATTTGACTGAAGCTTTCTTT. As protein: CASSQGRGYLTEAFF.

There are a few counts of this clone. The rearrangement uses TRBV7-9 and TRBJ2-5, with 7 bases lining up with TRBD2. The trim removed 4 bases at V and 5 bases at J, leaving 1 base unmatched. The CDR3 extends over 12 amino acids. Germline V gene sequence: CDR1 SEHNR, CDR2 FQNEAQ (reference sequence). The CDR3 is CASSYGGETQYF. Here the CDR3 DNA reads TGTGCCAGCAGCTACGGGGGGGAGACCCAGTACTTC.

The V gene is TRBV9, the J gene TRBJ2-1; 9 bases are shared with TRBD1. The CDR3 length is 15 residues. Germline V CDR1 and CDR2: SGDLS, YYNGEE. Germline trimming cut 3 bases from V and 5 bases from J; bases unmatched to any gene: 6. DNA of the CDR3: TGTGCCAGCAGCGAACAGGGGGCGCGCCACAATGAGCAGTTCTTC. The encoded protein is CASSEQGARHNEQFF.

In nucleotides, the CDR3 is TGTGCCAGCAGTTACTCTGAGATTTCACCCCTCCACTTT. Translation gives CASSYSEISPLHF. This chain uses TRBV6-2 or TRBV6-3 with TRBJ1-6, with D unclear. Trimming took off 0 bases at V and 9 bases at J, with 6 bases between the two ends. Germline-derived CDR1 and CDR2 are MNHEY and SVGEGT. The CDR3 covers 13 residues.

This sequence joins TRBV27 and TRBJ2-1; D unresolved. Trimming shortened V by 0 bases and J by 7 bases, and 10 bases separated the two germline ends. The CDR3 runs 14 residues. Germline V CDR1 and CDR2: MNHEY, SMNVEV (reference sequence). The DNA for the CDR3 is TGTGCCAGCAGTTTATCGGCCAGGCCGAATGAGCAGTTCTTC. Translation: CASSLSARPNEQFF.

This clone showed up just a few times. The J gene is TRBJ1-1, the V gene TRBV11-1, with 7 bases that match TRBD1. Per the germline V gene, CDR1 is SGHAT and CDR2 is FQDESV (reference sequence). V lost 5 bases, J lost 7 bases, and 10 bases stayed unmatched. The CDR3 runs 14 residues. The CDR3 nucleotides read TGTGCCAGCAGCCCCCAGGGGGTAGTGGGTGAAGCTTTCTTT. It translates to CASSPQGVVGEAFF.

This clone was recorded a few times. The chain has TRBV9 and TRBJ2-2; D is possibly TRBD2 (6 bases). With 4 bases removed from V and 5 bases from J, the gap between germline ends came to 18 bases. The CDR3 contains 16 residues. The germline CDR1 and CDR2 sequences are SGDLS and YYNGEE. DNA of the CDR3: TGTGCCAGCAGCTCCACCGTGGGGGGAGTAACCGGGGAGCTGTTTTTT. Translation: CASSSTVGGVTGELFF.

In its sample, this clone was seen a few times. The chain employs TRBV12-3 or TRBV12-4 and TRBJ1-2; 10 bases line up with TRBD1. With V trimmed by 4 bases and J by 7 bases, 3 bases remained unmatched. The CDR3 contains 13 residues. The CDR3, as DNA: TGTGCCAGCAGTTCCCGACAGGGGGCTGGCTACACCTTC. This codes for CASSSRQGAGYTF.

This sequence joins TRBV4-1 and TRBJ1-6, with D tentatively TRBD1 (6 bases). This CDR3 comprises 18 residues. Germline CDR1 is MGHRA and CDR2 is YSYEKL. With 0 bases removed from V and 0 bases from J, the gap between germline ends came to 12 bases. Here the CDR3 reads CASSQDRQVTSYNSPLHF. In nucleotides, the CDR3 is TGCGCCAGCAGCCAAGACCGACAGGTCACCTCCTATAATTCACCCCTCCACTTT.

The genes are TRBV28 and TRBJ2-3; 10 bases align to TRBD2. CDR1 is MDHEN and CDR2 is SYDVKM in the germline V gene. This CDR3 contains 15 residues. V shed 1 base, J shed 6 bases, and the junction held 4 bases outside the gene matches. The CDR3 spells CASSLSSGGRDTQYF. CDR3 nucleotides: TGTGCCAGCAGTTTATCTAGCGGGGGCAGGGATACGCAGTATTTT.

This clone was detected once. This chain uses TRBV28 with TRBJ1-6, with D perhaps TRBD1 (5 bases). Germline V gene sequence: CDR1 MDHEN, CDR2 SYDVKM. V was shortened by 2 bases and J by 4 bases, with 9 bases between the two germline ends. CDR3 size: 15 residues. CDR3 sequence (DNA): TGTGCCAGCAGTTTAACGGGGGGATATAATTCACCCCTCCACTTT. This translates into CASSLTGGYNSPLHF.

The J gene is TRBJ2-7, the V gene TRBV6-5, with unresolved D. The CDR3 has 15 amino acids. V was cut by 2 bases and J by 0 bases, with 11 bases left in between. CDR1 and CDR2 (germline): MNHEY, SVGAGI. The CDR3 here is CASSYRSGSSYEQYF. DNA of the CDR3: TGTGCCAGCAGTTACAGAAGTGGCAGCTCCTACGAGCAGTACTTC.